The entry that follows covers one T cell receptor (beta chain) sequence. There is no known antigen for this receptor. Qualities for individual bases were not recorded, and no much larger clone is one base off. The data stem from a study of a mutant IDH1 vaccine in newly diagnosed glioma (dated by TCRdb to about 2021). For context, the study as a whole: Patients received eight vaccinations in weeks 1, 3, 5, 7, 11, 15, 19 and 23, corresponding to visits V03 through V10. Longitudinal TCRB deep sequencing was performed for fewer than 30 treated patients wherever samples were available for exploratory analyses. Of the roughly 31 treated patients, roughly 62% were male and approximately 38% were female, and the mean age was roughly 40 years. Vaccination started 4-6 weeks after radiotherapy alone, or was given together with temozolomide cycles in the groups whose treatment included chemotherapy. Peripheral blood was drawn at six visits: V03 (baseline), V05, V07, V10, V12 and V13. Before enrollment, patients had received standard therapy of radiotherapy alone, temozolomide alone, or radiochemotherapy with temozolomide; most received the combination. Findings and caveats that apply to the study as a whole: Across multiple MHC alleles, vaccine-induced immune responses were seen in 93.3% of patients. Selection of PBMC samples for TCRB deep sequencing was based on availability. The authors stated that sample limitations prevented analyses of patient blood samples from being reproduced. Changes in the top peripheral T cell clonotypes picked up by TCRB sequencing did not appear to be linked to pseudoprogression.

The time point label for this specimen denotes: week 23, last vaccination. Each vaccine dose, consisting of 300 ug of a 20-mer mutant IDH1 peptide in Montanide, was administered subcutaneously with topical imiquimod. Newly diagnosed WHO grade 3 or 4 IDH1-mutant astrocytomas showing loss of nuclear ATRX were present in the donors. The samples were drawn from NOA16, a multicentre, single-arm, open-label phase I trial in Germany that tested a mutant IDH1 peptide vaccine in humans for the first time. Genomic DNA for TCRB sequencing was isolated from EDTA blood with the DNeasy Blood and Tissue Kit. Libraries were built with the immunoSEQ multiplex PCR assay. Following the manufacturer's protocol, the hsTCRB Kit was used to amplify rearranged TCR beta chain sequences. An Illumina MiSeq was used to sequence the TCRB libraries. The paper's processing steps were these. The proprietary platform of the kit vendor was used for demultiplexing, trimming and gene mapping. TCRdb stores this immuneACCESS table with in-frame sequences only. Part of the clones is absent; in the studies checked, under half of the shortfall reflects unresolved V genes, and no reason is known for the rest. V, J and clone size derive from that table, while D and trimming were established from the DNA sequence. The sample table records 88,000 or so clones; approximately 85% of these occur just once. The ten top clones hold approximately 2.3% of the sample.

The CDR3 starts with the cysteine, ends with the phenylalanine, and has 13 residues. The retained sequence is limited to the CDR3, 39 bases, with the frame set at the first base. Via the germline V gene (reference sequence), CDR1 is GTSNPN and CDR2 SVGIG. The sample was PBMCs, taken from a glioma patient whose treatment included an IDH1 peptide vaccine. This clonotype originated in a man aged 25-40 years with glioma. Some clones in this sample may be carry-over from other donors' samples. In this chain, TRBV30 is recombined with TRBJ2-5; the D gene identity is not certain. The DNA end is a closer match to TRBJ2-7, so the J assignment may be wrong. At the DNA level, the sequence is TGTGCCTGGAGTGAGGGAAGGGTTCTCGAGCAGTACTTC. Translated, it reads CAWSEGRVLEQYF.